These 30 T cell receptor beta chains were sequenced from one sample in a study of T cells in Graves' hyperthyroidism and ophthalmopathy. The TCR beta CDR3 regions underwent amplification using RNA transcripts as the source. The primer set for the first-round RT-PCR of the TCR CDR3 was HTBI. One entry per CDR3 protein results from TCRdb running MiXCR on the multiplex PCR reads. The table lists approximately 640,000 distinct CDR3 sequences, 16% of them singletons. Material for sequencing was blood. These receptors were obtained from a woman aged 25 to 39 with Graves' hyperthyroidism.

This clonotype was observed at least ten times. V gene TRBV20-1 combines with J gene TRBJ2-1; 8 positions match TRBD2. In germline, CDR1 is DFQATT, CDR2 SNEGSKA (reference sequence). Losses at the gene ends were 0 bases for V and 3 bases for J; bases not matched to a gene: 7. CDR3 length: 16 amino acids. CDR3 in amino acids: CSAREMSGRNYNEQFF. CDR3 bases: TGCAGTGCTAGAGAGATGAGCGGGAGAAACTACAATGAGCAGTTCTTC.

The rearrangement uses TRBV29-1 and TRBJ2-3; no clear D. This CDR3 is built from 13 residues. The V gene's germline CDR1 is SQVTM and CDR2 ANQGSEA. Trimming stripped 4 bases from V and 3 bases from J, with 11 bases between. The CDR3 DNA reads as TGCAGCGTTGCCCCCCTCTCTACAGATACGCAGTATTTT. The encoded protein is CSVAPLSTDTQYF.

This clonotype came up many times. Here the CDR3 reads CSALTGGGETQYF. As DNA, the CDR3 is TGCAGCGCCTTAACAGGCGGAGGGGAGACCCAGTACTTC. The chain is built from TRBV29-1 and TRBJ2-5; perhaps TRBD2 as D (6 bases). Germline assignment: CDR1 SQVTM and CDR2 ANQGSEA. The CDR3 totals 13 residues. Trimming pared 7 bases from V and 5 bases from J, leaving 17 bases between.

This clonotype was found many times. The V gene is TRBV5-1, the J gene TRBJ1-1, with D perhaps TRBD1 (6 bases). Germline V gene data show CDR1 as SGHRS and CDR2 as YFSETQ. V was clipped by 4 bases and J by 4 bases, with 17 bases between them. This CDR3 spans 15 amino acids. CDR3 loop: CASSIAGVVGTEAFF. The CDR3 DNA reads as TGCGCCAGCAGCATAGCAGGGGTAGTTGGCACTGAAGCTTTCTTT.

This clonotype has more than one count but fewer than ten. V is TRBV30 and J is TRBJ2-3; no definite D call. Germline CDR1 is GTSNPN and CDR2 is SVGIG (reference sequence). V lost 0 bases, J lost 2 bases, and 6 bases lay in between. The CDR3 consists of 13 residues. The CDR3 protein is CAWSVTNTDTQYF. CDR3 in DNA: TGTGCCTGGAGTGTTACCAACACAGATACGCAGTATTTT.

The gene calls are TRBV29-1 and TRBJ2-3; 7 bases match TRBD2. V shed 7 bases and J 7 bases; nucleotides not matched to a gene: 8. This CDR3 region has 12 residues. Germline V lookup: CDR1 SQVTM, CDR2 ANQGSEA. CDR3: CSAPTSSNTQYF. In DNA form, the CDR3 reads TGCAGCGCTCCGACTAGCTCAAATACGCAGTATTTT.

The rearrangement links TRBV5-1 to TRBJ2-2; 9 bases map to TRBD2. Germline trimming cut 2 bases from V and 0 bases from J; bases unmatched to any gene: 5. Germline V gene data show CDR1 as SGHRS and CDR2 as YFSETQ. This CDR3 contains 17 residues. The CDR3, as DNA: TGCGCCAGCAGCTTAGTAGCGGGAGTAACGAACACCGGGGAGCTGTTTTTT. It encodes CASSLVAGVTNTGELFF.

This clonotype was observed a handful of times. The chain combines TRBV27 with TRBJ2-1, with 7 bases matching TRBD2. With 6 bases clipped from V and 8 bases from J, the junction kept 10 bases outside the gene matches. CDR3 length: 14 amino acids. Germline V gene lookup returns CDR1 MNHEY and CDR2 SMNVEV (reference sequence). The DNA for the CDR3 is TGTGCCAGCAGCGGAAGCGGGAATATGTATGAGCAGTTCTTC. This translates into CASSGSGNMYEQFF.

This clonotype appeared a few times. The V and J genes are TRBV20-1 and TRBJ2-2; TRBD1 matches 8 bases. Germline V CDR1 and CDR2: DFQATT, SNEGSKA (reference sequence). This CDR3 spans 17 amino acids. V shed 2 bases, J shed 3 bases, and the junction held 11 bases outside the gene matches. Here the CDR3 DNA reads TGCAGTGCTAGACTTCTAGGGACGACAGGGGACACCGGGGAGCTGTTTTTT. It yields the protein CSARLLGTTGDTGELFF.

This sequence joins TRBV7-8 and TRBJ1-5; D may be TRBD1 (5 bases). CDR1 is SGHVS, CDR2 FQNEAQ, per germline. The CDR3 runs 16 residues. Trimming shortened V by 4 bases and J by 1 base, and 14 bases separated the two germline ends. The CDR3 spells CASSSSGGSSNQPQHF. Here the CDR3 DNA reads TGTGCCAGCAGCTCCTCCGGGGGGTCAAGCAATCAGCCCCAGCATTTT.

The sample holds many counts of this clonotype. The V and J genes are TRBV5-1 and TRBJ2-1, with 10 bases lining up with TRBD2. Germline values: CDR1 SGHRS, CDR2 YFSETQ. CDR3 length equals 17 residues. With 4 bases clipped from V and 0 bases from J, the junction kept 7 bases outside the gene matches. The CDR3 DNA reads TGCGCCAGCAGCGTTAGCGGGAGGACGAGCTCCTACAATGAGCAGTTCTTC. This sequence encodes CASSVSGRTSSYNEQFF.

This clonotype was seen repeatedly, ten times or more. The chain has TRBV28 and TRBJ1-2, with TRBD1 identical over 7 bases. The trim removed 4 bases at V and 0 bases at J, leaving 11 bases unmatched. The CDR3 is 17 residues long. The germline V gene has CDR1 MDHEN and CDR2 SYDVKM. In DNA, the CDR3 is TGTGCCAGCAGTTCAGACAGGGAACCCGCGGCTAACTATGGCTACACCTTC. This encodes CASSSDREPAANYGYTF.

V and J are TRBV5-1 and TRBJ1-1; no clear D gene. The germline V and J ends were trimmed by 2 bases and 5 bases, with 10 bases remaining between them. The CDR3 runs 13 residues. CDR1 SGHRS and CDR2 YFSETQ come from the germline V gene. The CDR3 region is CASSFRSETEAFF. The CDR3 nucleotides read TGCGCCAGCAGCTTTCGGTCGGAAACTGAAGCTTTCTTT.

This clonotype has ten or more counts. The CDR3 sequence: CASSFTKSYNEQFF. DNA for the CDR3: TGTGCCAGCAGCTTTACCAAATCCTACAATGAGCAGTTCTTC. V usage is TRBV11-2 and J usage is TRBJ2-1; D remains unclear. CDR3 length: 14 amino acids. The V and J ends lost 3 bases and 1 base respectively, with 7 bases between them. Germline V gene data show CDR1 as SGHAT and CDR2 as FQNNGV.

Ten or more counts support this clonotype. For the CDR3, the DNA is TGTGCCAGCAGCCAAGTGCCAGGGGGCACTGAAGCTTTCTTT. Its protein product is CASSQVPGGTEAFF. This rearrangement joins TRBV3-1 to TRBJ1-1, with TRBD1 identical over 7 bases. The length of the CDR3 is 14 residues. Losses at the gene ends were 1 base for V and 4 bases for J; bases not matched to a gene: 3. Germline CDR1 and CDR2: LGHDT and YNNKEL (reference sequence).

The chain has TRBV7-9 and TRBJ1-2, with D maybe TRBD1 (5 bases). V lost 2 bases to trimming and J lost 2 bases, with 9 bases between them. The germline gives CDR1 SEHNR, CDR2 FQNEAQ (reference sequence). The length of the CDR3 is 14 residues. As DNA, the CDR3 is TGTGCCAGCAGCTTAATGGGACTCAACTATGGCTACACCTTC. It translates to CASSLMGLNYGYTF.

This clonotype has just a few counts. CDR3 loop: CASSLGDLETDTQYF. Written as DNA, the CDR3 is TGTGCCAGCAGTTTGGGGGACTTAGAAACAGATACGCAGTATTTT. V and J are TRBV28 and TRBJ2-3; perhaps TRBD2 as D (6 bases). Deletions cut 3 bases from V and 3 bases from J, with 13 bases between. CDR3 length: 15 residues. The germline gives CDR1 MDHEN, CDR2 SYDVKM.

This clonotype was observed a handful of times. The chain carries TRBV6-1 and TRBJ2-3; 13 bases are a match to TRBD2. The V gene end was trimmed by 8 bases and the J gene end by 3 bases; junction bases not matched to a gene: 11. CDR3 size: 17 residues. In germline, CDR1 is MNHNS, CDR2 SASEGT. The CDR3, as DNA: TGTGCCAGCGGGAGGCCTTTGACTAGCGGGAGGACAGATACGCAGTATTTT. The encoded protein is CASGRPLTSGRTDTQYF.

This clonotype has ten or more counts. The rearrangement links TRBV11-2 to TRBJ2-1; TRBD1 aligns across 10 bases. Trimming at V came to 5 bases and at J to 5 bases, leaving 9 bases not matched to a gene. Germline-derived CDR1 and CDR2 are SGHAT and FQNNGV. The length of the CDR3 is 16 residues. The CDR3 sequence is CASSRIDRGRHNEQFF. CDR3 in DNA: TGTGCCAGCAGCCGAATAGACAGGGGGCGCCACAATGAGCAGTTCTTC.

The genes are TRBV28 and TRBJ1-2; TRBD1 might be the D (6 bases). Trimming pared 4 bases from V and 1 base from J, leaving 13 bases between. CDR1 is MDHEN, CDR2 SYDVKM, per germline. The CDR3 loop spans 15 amino acids. CDR3 sequence reads: CASSSTGSHNYGYTF. The CDR3 bases are TGTGCCAGCAGTTCTACAGGGTCCCATAACTATGGCTACACCTTC.

Only a few counts were recorded for this clonotype. The V call is TRBV6-1, the J call TRBJ2-1; D possibly corresponds to TRBD1 (5 bases). This CDR3 region has 14 residues. Trimming pared 4 bases from V and 3 bases from J, leaving 10 bases between. CDR1 is MNHNS and CDR2 is SASEGT in the germline V gene. CDR3 in amino acids: CASSVETDYNEQFF. The DNA for the CDR3 is TGTGCCAGCAGTGTCGAGACAGACTACAATGAGCAGTTCTTC.

The CDR3 bases are TGTGCCAGTAGAGGGTTCTCGGCGGAAGAGACCCAGTACTTC. Translating gives CASRGFSAEETQYF. The chain combines TRBV19 with TRBJ2-5; no clear D. V lost 6 bases to trimming and J lost 3 bases, with 14 bases between them. The CDR3 spans 14 residues. The germline V gene encodes CDR1 LNHDA and CDR2 SQIVND (reference sequence).

This clonotype was seen ten or more times. This chain connects TRBV7-2 to TRBJ1-1; TRBD1 agrees at 12 bases. CDR1 and CDR2 from the germline V gene are SGHTA and FQGNSA. With 4 bases clipped from V and 4 bases from J, the junction kept 7 bases outside the gene matches. The CDR3 consists of 16 residues. CDR3 residues: CASSSGGQGAVTEAFF. DNA for the CDR3: TGTGCCAGCAGCTCAGGGGGACAGGGGGCAGTCACTGAAGCTTTCTTT.

The chain employs TRBV12-3 or TRBV12-4 and TRBJ1-5; tentatively, D is TRBD1 (6 bases). V was shortened by 1 base and J by 5 bases, with 12 bases between the two germline ends. The CDR3 covers 15 residues. CDR3 nucleotides: TGTGCCAGCAGTTTAGTCGCAGGGGCCGATCAGCCCCAGCATTTT. Translated, it gives CASSLVAGADQPQHF.

About this clonotype itself: A much larger clone is a single base away; this may be a read error. The chain links TRBV6-5 to TRBJ2-3; D call uncertain. This CDR3 comprises 12 residues. The germline gives CDR1 MNHEY, CDR2 SVGAGI. V shed 0 bases and J shed 5 bases, with 3 bases lying between them. CDR3 coding DNA: TGTGCCAGCAGTTACTCCAAAGATACGCAGTATTTT. Translation gives CASSYSKDTQYF.

Ten or more counts support this clonotype. The V gene is TRBV18, the J gene TRBJ1-6, with unresolved D. Germline lookup yields CDR1 KGHSH and CDR2 LQKENI. The ends were cut back, 6 bases at V and 11 bases at J, with 11 bases in the middle. There are 12 residues in the CDR3. The CDR3: CASSPAGPPLHF. The CDR3 nucleotides are TGTGCCAGCTCCCCGGCTGGCCCACCCCTCCACTTT.

V is TRBV28 and J is TRBJ2-1; 9 nucleotides agree with TRBD1. This CDR3 is 16 amino acids long. Trimming took 4 bases from V and 3 from J; bases not matched to a gene: 7. From germline, CDR1 is MDHEN and CDR2 SYDVKM. The CDR3 DNA follows: TGTGCCAGCAGTTCCCCCGGGACAGGGAGCTACAATGAGCAGTTCTTC. Translated, it gives CASSSPGTGSYNEQFF.

In its sample, this clonotype was seen a few times. The chain joins TRBV11-3 to TRBJ2-3; 9 bases match TRBD2. V dropped 4 bases and J dropped 11; count of bases not matched to a gene: 13. The CDR3 is 15 residues long. Germline V gene lookup returns CDR1 SGHNT and CDR2 YENEEA. The CDR3, as DNA: TGTGCCAGCAGCTCAGGACTAGCGTCACAAGAAGAGCAGTATTTT. Translation gives CASSSGLASQEEQYF.

Worth noting for this clonotype: A much more abundant neighbour one base away suggests this may be a read error. The chain is built from TRBV20-1 and TRBJ2-7; 11 bases are a match to TRBD2. The CDR3 totals 14 residues. The germline gives CDR1 DFQATT, CDR2 SNEGSKA (reference sequence). CDR3 in DNA: TGCAGTGCTAGATCAAGACTAGCGGGATACGAGCGGTACTTC. Translated: CSARSRLAGYERYF.

This clonotype was seen many times. J is TRBJ2-1 and V is TRBV2; D not certain. Germline CDR1 and CDR2: SNHLY and FYNNEI. V was clipped by 3 bases and J by 7 bases, with 10 bases between them. CDR3 length: 13 residues. CDR3 nucleotide sequence: TGTGCCAGCAGTGAGAAGGGATTTAATGAGCAGTTCTTC. It is translated as CASSEKGFNEQFF.